This entry features one TCR beta chain sequence. Its matching antigen is unknown. Data came from immunoSEQ multiplex PCR; TCRdb stores just in-frame clones and leaves some out. The table has roughly 100,000 clones, about 95% seen once. Trimming took off 5 bases at V and 6 bases at J, with 11 bases between the two ends. Germline V gene data show CDR1 as LNHDA and CDR2 as SQIVND (reference sequence). This CDR3 has 12 residues. This specimen comes from a study of cytomegalovirus exposure and HLA in healthy donors. Study-wide results and limits: In vitro, three CMV-associated chains proved specific for CMV antigens.

This rearrangement joins TRBV19 to TRBJ2-7; the D gene is possibly TRBD2 (6 bases). This sequence originates from a woman aged 18 to 35 in good health and CMV-seronegative. Sequences were obtained from PBMCs. CDR3 nucleotides: TGTGCCAGTAGTCCGTCCGGGAGCGAGCAGTACTTC. It specifies CASSPSGSEQYF.